Each of the 8 T cell receptor beta chains below was sequenced from the same sample in a study of T cells in localized non-small cell lung cancer. Only in-frame clones appear in the TCRdb table, and some are missing; sequencing was by immunoSEQ multiplex PCR. Among roughly 35,000 clones listed, 85% to 95% were seen once. The sequencing here drew on peripheral blood, taken before any cancer treatment. These receptors all stem from a female donor aged 60 or older with stage I lung adenocarcinoma.

Comments on this clone: Other DNA variants within this sample encode the same CDR3. This rearrangement joins TRBV6-5 to TRBJ1-1; TRBD1 might be the D (6 bases). Germline-derived CDR1 and CDR2 are MNHEY and SVGAGI. This CDR3 region has 12 residues. Trimming shortened V by 9 bases and J by 4 bases, and 12 bases separated the two germline ends. The DNA of the CDR3 is TGTGCCAGTACAGGGTCGGGCACTGAAGCTTTCTTT. As protein: CASTGSGTEAFF.

The gene calls are TRBV28 and TRBJ1-5; 11 bases fit TRBD1. The V gene end was trimmed by 6 bases and the J gene end by 1 base; junction bases not matched to a gene: 5. The CDR3 totals 16 residues. The V gene's germline CDR1 is MDHEN and CDR2 SYDVKM. The chain's CDR3 is CASRRTGGWSNQPQHF. CDR3 sequence (DNA): TGTGCCAGCAGACGGACAGGGGGCTGGAGCAATCAGCCCCAGCATTTT.

A single count supports this clone. The chain recombines TRBV7-2 with TRBJ1-2, with D unresolved. The CDR3 runs to 13 residues. Germline CDR1 is SGHTA and CDR2 is FQGNSA. Deletions cut 1 base from V and 0 bases from J, with 3 bases between. CDR3 DNA sequence: TGTGCCAGCAGCTTAGTAGCTAACTATGGCTACACCTTC. Translated, it gives CASSLVANYGYTF.

This chain links TRBV28 with TRBJ1-2; the match to TRBD1 covers 9 bases. This CDR3 spans 15 amino acids. Germline assignment: CDR1 MDHEN and CDR2 SYDVKM. Trimming took 6 bases from V and 6 from J; bases not matched to a gene: 11. CDR3 loop: CASRGTGTAFHGYTF. The CDR3 DNA reads as TGTGCCAGCAGGGGGACAGGGACCGCTTTTCATGGCTACACCTTC.

This chain links TRBV19 with TRBJ1-4; D is undetermined. The germline V and J ends were trimmed by 3 bases and 7 bases, with 9 bases remaining between them. CDR3 size: 13 residues. Germline CDR1 reads LNHDA; CDR2 reads SQIVND (reference sequence). CDR3 nucleotides: TGTGCCAGTAGTATGAGGGCTGCTGAAAAACTGTTTTTT. Its translation is CASSMRAAEKLFF.

In nucleotides, the CDR3 is TGTGCCAGCAGTCCCCAGGGCGGGAGGAGGGGGCCCCAGCATTTT. Its translation: CASSPQGGRRGPQHF. The rearrangement links TRBV27 to TRBJ1-5; TRBD1 is a possible D gene (5 bases). Trimming took off 5 bases at V and 9 bases at J, with 20 bases between the two ends. CDR1 is MNHEY, CDR2 SMNVEV, per germline (reference sequence). This CDR3 comprises 15 residues.

This sequence joins TRBV7-6 and TRBJ1-1, with no clear D. Between the trimmed V and J ends, which lost 2 bases and 1 base, there was a span of 8 bases. Germline-derived CDR1 and CDR2 are SGHVS and FNYEAQ. The CDR3 spans 14 residues. The CDR3 spells CASSLRGPNTEAFF. The CDR3, as DNA: TGTGCCAGCAGCTTAAGAGGTCCGAACACTGAAGCTTTCTTT.

The J gene is TRBJ1-4, the V gene TRBV5-5; D gene ambiguous. The ends were cut back, 7 bases at V and 1 base at J, with 14 bases in the middle. Per the germline V gene, CDR1 is SGHKS and CDR2 is YYEKEE (reference sequence). This CDR3 contains 15 residues. CDR3 amino acids: CASSRPGQTNEKLFF. The DNA of the CDR3 is TGTGCCAGCTCTCGACCCGGTCAAACTAATGAAAAACTGTTTTTT.